This T cell receptor (beta chain) comes out of a study of long-term antiretroviral therapy in people with HIV. Whole-study context: Earliest sampling preceded the 2015 immediate-ART recommendation by about a decade. General study results and limits: Every time point showed a repertoire led by clones expanded before ART. Dating from the mid-2000s to the late 2010s, the blood was possibly obtained under older ART regimens.

In germline, CDR1 is GTSNPN, CDR2 SVGIG (reference sequence). Trimming took off 3 bases at V and 3 bases at J, with 8 bases between the two ends. This CDR3 has 12 residues. The authors ran the immunoSEQ assay, v3.0, at survey level. Some clones are missing from TCRdb's copy, which holds only in-frame ones; the method was immunoSEQ multiplex PCR. The table shows 20,000 to 30,000 clones, with over 70% occurring only once. A word on this clone: As yet, its antigen is unknown.

Specimens carried about 0.9-10 million cryopreserved PBMC before DNA extraction. The clonotype comes from a woman aged 30 to 39 with HIV. The source was unsorted PBMCs, collected 1.1 years before starting antiretroviral therapy. The V call is TRBV30, the J call TRBJ2-5; no clear D gene. Here the CDR3 reads CAWRVQKETQYF. CDR3 DNA: TGTGCCTGGAGAGTCCAAAAAGAGACCCAGTACTTC. Variable domain in full (rest from reference TRBV30 and TRBJ2-5): SQTIHQWPATLVQPVGSPLSLECTVEGTSNPNLYWYRQAAGRGLQLLFYSVGIGQISSEVPQNLSASRPQDRQFILSSKKLLLSDSGFYLCAWRVQKETQYFGPGTRLLVL.